The clone carrying this TCR beta chain was seen a few times. The data stem from a study of cytomegalovirus exposure and HLA in healthy donors. Looking at the study overall: Unique TCR beta sequences numbering some 120 million came from 190 million or so T cells in an earlier analysis.

Amplification used 60 Vbeta primers and 13 Jbeta primers. Generated by immunoSEQ multiplex PCR, the TCRdb table keeps only in-frame clones and is missing some. The sample lists 150,000 to 200,000 clones, around 78% occurring once. Germline V CDR1 and CDR2: SNHLY, FYNNEI. The CDR3 has 16 amino acids. After removal of 5 bases from V and 4 bases from J, the junction contained 9 bases not matched to a gene. The TCR comes from a woman between 40 and 55 years old in good health and CMV-seronegative. The source material was PBMCs. This chain connects TRBV2 to TRBJ2-5; 11 bases are shared with TRBD2. CDR3 loop: CASSLAGGLRGETQYF. CDR3 bases: TGTGCCAGCAGTCTAGCGGGAGGTCTCCGGGGAGAGACCCAGTACTTC.